Here is one T cell receptor beta chain with its context. Antigen: not known. The data are from a study of blood T cells in healthy people across ages. Study-wide results and limits: Because donor CMV status was unknown, expanded clonotype changes were possibly confounded.

Germline CDR1 is MNHEY and CDR2 is SMNVEV (reference sequence). Trimming stripped 6 bases from V and 3 bases from J, with 9 bases between. The CDR3 has 13 residues. Investigators took around 11 milliliters of peripheral blood from every donor. Each sample yielded at least 5 micrograms of PBMC total RNA. Primed by a sample-barcoded 5' primer and a J-beta primer mix, a second PCR proceeded for roughly 6 to 12 cycles. TCRdb processed the 5' RACE reads anew with MiXCR; each CDR3 protein has one entry. Of roughly 830,000 distinct CDR3 sequences in the sample, around two thirds were seen once. Sequencing used blood. The chain couples TRBV27 to TRBJ2-1; D is uncertain. This sequence originates from a man under 40 in good health. The CDR3 here is CASSGRLYNEQFF. DNA of the CDR3: TGTGCCAGCAGCGGGCGGCTCTACAATGAGCAGTTCTTC.